A single sample gave rise to the 25 T cell receptor beta chains below, sequenced in a study of blood T cell repertoires in COVID-19. Using immunoSEQ multiplex PCR, the repertoire was profiled, and TCRdb retains in-frame clones only, with some absent. This sample has fewer than 70,000 clones; around 86% occur once, and the top ten carry 7.8%. Material: peripheral blood. The receptors stem from a man over 45 with active COVID-19.

CDR3 residues: CASSLVGADTQYF. In nucleotides, the CDR3 is TGCGCCAGCAGCTTGGTAGGGGCAGATACGCAGTATTTT. The chain joins TRBV5-1 to TRBJ2-3; weak D call: TRBD1 (5 bases). This CDR3 contains 13 residues. V lost 0 bases to trimming and J lost 4 bases, with 6 bases between them. Germline V gene data show CDR1 as SGHRS and CDR2 as YFSETQ.

The chain joins TRBV27 to TRBJ1-1, with a possible D match to TRBD1 (6 bases). The germline CDR1 and CDR2 sequences are MNHEY and SMNVEV (reference sequence). Deletions cut 6 bases from V and 0 bases from J, with 11 bases between. This CDR3 contains 14 residues. CDR3 loop: CASRTGSLNTEAFF. CDR3 DNA sequence: TGTGCCAGCAGGACAGGTTCCCTGAACACTGAAGCTTTCTTT.

This chain connects TRBV28 to TRBJ2-7, with a possible D match to TRBD2 (6 bases). This CDR3 spans 14 amino acids. Germline V lookup: CDR1 MDHEN, CDR2 SYDVKM. V shed 6 bases and J shed 2 bases, with 14 bases lying between them. CDR3 coding DNA: TGTGCCAGCAGCCTCGGTGGAGGGGCCTACGAGCAGTACTTC. This codes for CASSLGGGAYEQYF. The variable domain in full, with the rest retrieved from reference TRBV28 and TRBJ2-7, is DVKVTQSSRYLVKRTGEKVFLECVQDMDHENMFWYRQDPGLGLRLIYFSYDVKMKEKGDIPEGYSVSREKKERFSLILESASTNQTSMYLCASSLGGGAYEQYFGPGTRLTVT.

This chain links TRBV5-1 with TRBJ1-1, with TRBD1 matching 8 bases. The CDR3 loop spans 16 amino acids. With V trimmed by 0 bases and J by 5 bases, 9 bases remained unmatched. Germline V gene lookup returns CDR1 SGHRS and CDR2 YFSETQ. This CDR3 is CASSLVGQAPGTEAFF. CDR3 DNA sequence: TGCGCCAGCAGCTTGGTGGGACAGGCCCCGGGAACTGAAGCTTTCTTT.

The V and J genes are TRBV27 and TRBJ1-5; possible D gene TRBD1, 5 bases. Germline lookup yields CDR1 MNHEY and CDR2 SMNVEV (reference sequence). V lost 3 bases and J lost 6, with 6 bases in between. The CDR3 covers 12 residues. CDR3 nucleotide sequence: TGTGCCAGCAGTTTCGGGGGTCAGCCCCAGCATTTT. It translates to CASSFGGQPQHF.

The DNA of the CDR3 is TGTGCCAGCAGCTTTAGCGGGGGGGCCGGTGAGCAGTTCTTC. It is translated as CASSFSGGAGEQFF. The chain uses TRBV13 and TRBJ2-1, with TRBD2 matching over 11 bases. CDR3 size: 14 residues. The V gene's germline CDR1 is PRHDT and CDR2 FYEKMQ (reference sequence). V trimming: 3 bases; J trimming: 9 bases; junction bases outside the gene matches: 4.

This rearrangement joins TRBV3-1 (or the pseudogene TRBV3-2) to TRBJ2-1; TRBD2 is a possible D gene (5 bases). The CDR3 runs 15 residues. Trimming removed 1 base from V and 5 bases from J, with 12 bases in between. CDR1 is LGHDT and CDR2 is YNNKEL in the germline V gene (reference sequence). The CDR3 DNA follows: TGTGCCAGCAGCCAAGCTTGGACTGTCGACAATGAGCAGTTCTTC. Encoded protein: CASSQAWTVDNEQFF.

V usage is TRBV7-2 and J usage is TRBJ2-7; no clear D gene. This CDR3 is 13 amino acids long. CDR1 and CDR2 (germline): SGHTA, FQGNSA. V was shortened by 1 base and J by 3 bases, with 7 bases between the two germline ends. In DNA, the CDR3 is TGTGCCAGCAGCTTAGAGCGCCGCTACGAGCAGTACTTC. Its translation: CASSLERRYEQYF.

The chain employs TRBV28 and TRBJ1-1, with TRBD1 matching over 7 bases. CDR3 size: 16 residues. Germline V CDR1 and CDR2: MDHEN, SYDVKM. The V and J ends lost 5 bases and 1 base, in that order; junction bases with no gene match: 10. The CDR3 sequence: CASSPGTEKQNTEAFF. The CDR3 DNA reads TGTGCCAGCAGTCCCGGGACAGAAAAGCAGAACACTGAAGCTTTCTTT.

The rearrangement uses TRBV7-2 and TRBJ1-4; the D gene is possibly TRBD1 (5 bases). Germline-derived CDR1 and CDR2 are SGHTA and FQGNSA. CDR3 length equals 15 residues. Trimming cost V 2 bases and J 2 bases, with 9 bases left between them. CDR3 sequence reads: CASSLSSGTNEKLFF. The CDR3 nucleotides read TGTGCCAGCAGCTTAAGTTCAGGGACTAATGAAAAACTGTTTTTT.

The chain has TRBV6-5 and TRBJ2-6, with 8 bases aligning to TRBD1. CDR3 length: 15 residues. The germline CDR1 and CDR2 sequences are MNHEY and SVGAGI. The junction had 2 bases not matched to a gene; V was cut back by 5 bases and J by 2 bases. CDR3 protein: CASSTRGPGANVLTF. The CDR3 nucleotides are TGTGCCAGCAGTACCAGGGGGCCTGGGGCCAACGTCCTGACTTTC.

This chain links TRBV5-4 with TRBJ2-3; D not certain. The V gene lost 3 bases and the J gene lost 5 bases, with 7 bases spanning the gap. The CDR3 runs to 12 residues. Per germline, CDR1 SGHNT and CDR2 YYREEE (reference sequence). The CDR3 nucleotides read TGTGCCAGCAGCTCCCCCCTAGATACGCAGTATTTT. Translating it yields CASSSPLDTQYF. Filled out from reference TRBV5-4 and TRBJ2-3, the complete variable domain reads ETGVTQSPTHLIKTRGQQVTLRCSSQSGHNTVSWYQQALGQGPQFIFQYYREEENGRGNFPPRFSGLQFPNYSSELNVNALELDDSALYLCASSSPLDTQYFGPGTRLTVL.

This rearrangement joins TRBV7-3 to TRBJ1-2; D is uncertain. Germline lookup yields CDR1 SGHTA and CDR2 FQGTGA. V lost 4 bases, J lost 8 bases, and 20 bases lay in between. The CDR3 length is 15 residues. CDR3 sequence reads: CASSSDGGILLGYTF. CDR3 sequence (DNA): TGTGCCAGCAGCTCGGACGGCGGGATCCTCCTAGGCTACACCTTC.

The chain uses TRBV19 and TRBJ2-2; unclear D gene. CDR1 is LNHDA, CDR2 SQIVND, per germline (reference sequence). Trimming left V 2 bases short and J 6 bases short, with 13 bases between. This CDR3 spans 15 amino acids. CDR3 sequence reads: CASSIKSQAPGELFF. In DNA form, the CDR3 reads TGTGCCAGTAGTATAAAAAGTCAGGCGCCCGGGGAGCTGTTTTTT.

The chain joins TRBV4-1 to TRBJ2-5, with a tentative D call TRBD1 (5 bases). With 4 bases removed from V and 3 bases from J, the gap between germline ends came to 12 bases. CDR3 length equals 14 residues. From germline, CDR1 is MGHRA and CDR2 YSYEKL. The CDR3 loop is CASSPSWTKETQYF. In DNA form, the CDR3 reads TGCGCCAGCAGCCCTTCGTGGACAAAAGAGACCCAGTACTTC.

This sequence joins TRBV18 and TRBJ1-1, with 9 bases that match TRBD1. The CDR3 is 15 amino acids. CDR1 is KGHSH and CDR2 is LQKENI in the germline V gene. Trimming cost V 5 bases and J 2 bases; bases outside gene matches: 6. DNA for the CDR3: TGTGCCAGCTCAGTAGGACAGGGGTCCAACACTGAAGCTTTCTTT. Its protein is CASSVGQGSNTEAFF.

The rearrangement joins TRBV7-2 to TRBJ1-3; 7 bases match TRBD1. This CDR3 region has 14 residues. The V gene's germline CDR1 is SGHTA and CDR2 FQGNSA. The trim removed 3 bases at V and 4 bases at J, leaving 3 bases unmatched. CDR3: CASSLGQIGNTIYF. CDR3 nucleotides: TGTGCCAGCAGCTTGGGACAGATCGGAAACACCATATATTTT.

This clone showed up just once. The chain couples TRBV19 to TRBJ2-5, with D possibly matching TRBD1 (5 bases). The CDR3 length is 12 residues. Germline assignment: CDR1 LNHDA and CDR2 SQIVND (reference sequence). V was shortened by 10 bases and J by 2 bases, with 11 bases between the two germline ends. CDR3 nucleotide sequence: TGTGCCACCGGACGACAGCAAGAGACCCAGTACTTC. The encoded protein is CATGRQQETQYF.

The chain combines TRBV19 with TRBJ2-3; TRBD2 matches 10 bases. Germline CDR1 is LNHDA and CDR2 is SQIVND (reference sequence). V was clipped by 5 bases and J by 6 bases; unmatched bases: 14. The CDR3 is 17 residues long. CDR3 coding DNA: TGTGCCAGTAGTCAAGGCCTGGTAGCGGGAGGCTGGGATACGCAGTATTTT. Protein: CASSQGLVAGGWDTQYF.

This clone was observed a single time. The chain uses TRBV19 and TRBJ2-5; weak D call: TRBD1 (6 bases). The CDR3 consists of 14 residues. Germline assignment: CDR1 LNHDA and CDR2 SQIVND (reference sequence). Trimming removed 2 bases from V and 5 bases from J, with 12 bases in between. CDR3 nucleotide sequence: TGTGCCAGTAGTATATCAGGGGAGTACGAGACCCAGTACTTC. The encoded protein is CASSISGEYETQYF.

The chain joins TRBV7-6 to TRBJ1-2; 8 positions match TRBD1. The germline V gene has CDR1 SGHVS and CDR2 FNYEAQ. The CDR3 contains 15 residues. The junction had 12 bases not matched to a gene; V was cut back by 4 bases and J by 8 bases. The CDR3 nucleotides are TGTGCCAGCAGCTCGACCGGACAGGGCCTGAGCGGCTACACCTTC. Amino acids: CASSSTGQGLSGYTF.

The chain couples TRBV5-6 to TRBJ1-2; a possible D gene is TRBD1 (5 bases). The CDR3 spans 13 residues. CDR1 is SGHDT and CDR2 is YYEEEE in the germline V gene. Trimming took off 1 base at V and 5 bases at J, with 9 bases between the two ends. CDR3 in amino acids: CASSLTRVYGYTF. The DNA for the CDR3 is TGTGCCAGCAGCTTGACCAGGGTTTATGGCTACACCTTC.

The chain has TRBV6-2 or TRBV6-3 and TRBJ2-6; 9 bases fit TRBD2. Unmatched junction bases numbered 8, after V lost 2 bases and J lost 0 bases. The CDR3 has 19 residues. Germline lookup yields CDR1 MNHEY and CDR2 SVGEGT. Here the CDR3 reads CASSYTLAGDLSGANVLTF. CDR3 nucleotides: TGTGCCAGCAGTTACACTTTAGCGGGAGACCTCTCTGGGGCCAACGTCCTGACTTTC.

V and J are TRBV5-1 and TRBJ2-2; 8 nucleotides agree with TRBD1. The V gene end was trimmed by 4 bases and the J gene end by 3 bases; junction bases not matched to a gene: 2. Germline CDR1 reads SGHRS; CDR2 reads YFSETQ. The CDR3 loop spans 14 amino acids. The DNA of the CDR3 is TGCGCCAGCAGCCGGGGACAGGACACCGGGGAGCTGTTTTTT. Protein product: CASSRGQDTGELFF.

The chain uses TRBV4-1 and TRBJ1-1, with D unclear. CDR1 and CDR2 (germline): MGHRA, YSYEKL. The V end was cut by 1 base, the J end by 4 bases, with 7 bases between. The CDR3 runs 13 residues. CDR3: CASSQVRGTEAFF. As DNA, the CDR3 is TGCGCCAGCAGCCAAGTCCGAGGCACTGAAGCTTTCTTT.